This TCR beta chain originates from a study of shared clonotypes between healthy human individuals (dated by TCRdb to about 2020). Looking at the study overall: The cohort comprised a couple of women and a few men aged 18 to 49 years. For each donor, CD4 naive and CD4 memory were each run on three plates, CD8 naive on two plates, and CD8 memory on one plate. To estimate repertoire size and how much clonotype sharing occurs between individuals, the study deeply sequenced the blood TCR repertoires of roughly 5 healthy adults. To increase sequencing depth and limit assay-specific biases, different laboratories used diverse techniques to prepare libraries and sequence TCR repertoires. Between about 0.9 and 9 billion PBMCs per donor were obtained by leukapheresis.

Including cysteine and phenylalanine, the CDR3 has 14 amino acids. Only the CDR3 DNA is retained, 42 bases long and in frame from the first base. Trimming at the junction amounts to 2 bases on V and 4 bases on J, and the germline ends lie 12 bases apart. Taken from the germline V gene, the CDR1 and CDR2 loops are LGHNA and YSLEER. The donors were healthy, HIV-negative adults with no recently reported acute infections or vaccinations. Only Caucasian adults living in Nashville, Tennessee, USA were represented among the donors. CD4+ T cells were enriched through magnetic negative selection, after which naive cells were positively selected on CD45RA and the remaining negative fraction served as the memory subset. Blood was obtained by leukapheresis, after which PBMCs were separated by Ficoll-Histopaque density gradient centrifugation and cryopreserved in liquid nitrogen vapor phase. Purity and quantity of every magnetically sorted T cell population were checked by analytical flow cytometry. From each sorted fraction, genomic DNA was isolated and quantified by UV absorbance on a Nanodrop 2000c.

TCR CDR3 regions were amplified from genomic DNA by multiplex PCR using the deep immunoSEQ assay. For each cell subset, the extracted genomic DNA was distributed evenly across all wells of several immunoSEQ 96-well plates, and each plate served as one replicate. For sorted subsets, each replicate PCR was loaded with approximately 200 ng genomic DNA, equivalent to approximately 33,000 T cell genomes. Purified libraries were quantified with a Qubit 3.0 fluorometer, sized on a Bioanalyzer 2100, and re-quantified with the KAPA Library Quantification kit. Each immunoSEQ 96-well plate was sequenced on its own single-read 150-cycle Illumina NextSeq 550 flow cell. The published analysis was carried out like this. Because the immunoSEQ output held only junctional sequences and lacked quality scores, the filtering could not match the filtering applied to full-length reads. To assign V/J genes and CDR3, sequences were annotated using PyIR, a Python wrapper for IgBLAST v1.9, with IMGT germline references. Reads were filtered out if the reads had weak V/J assignments (E-value above 1e-6), no CDR3, stop codons, out-of-frame junctions, or ambiguous translated residues. A V3J clonotype was defined by an identical inferred V gene, J gene, and CDR3 amino acid sequence. To compute the percentage overlap between repertoires, the number of shared unique clonotypes was divided by the size of the smaller repertoire. Three approaches were used to assess repertoire richness: RTK rarefaction, the Chao1 estimator, and Recon v2.1 estimates of unobserved clonotypes. Generation probabilities were computed with OLGA for all TCRbeta clonotypes obtained by the gDNA method from a handful of donors. TCRdb limited this immuneACCESS table to in-frame rearrangements with V and J called. A share of clones is missing; checked studies link under half to unresolved V genes, and the rest is unexplained. Clonal size and the V and J genes are those of that table, whereas D and trimming came from the DNA. Across this sample there are over a million clones, with about 75% seen only once. The ten largest clones represent around 1.5% of the sample.

The study at large found these results: Even with the large sequencing depth, rarefaction of the sorted-subset datasets indicated that sequencing was incomplete. Estimated clonotype richness was generally larger for naive than for memory subsets. Compared with non-shared clonotypes, clonotypes shared by all four sorted-subset donors had higher generation probabilities. Across a handful of donors, approximately 5% of naive CD4, 3.5% of naive CD8, 2.3% of memory CD4, and roughly 0.41% of memory CD8 clonotypes were shared. Sampling was limited to blood, and TCR repertoires in tissue likely differ from TCR repertoires in blood. Pairwise subsampling led to the expectation that sequencing depth would affect the degree of clonotype sharing among donors. The small number of donors limited the genetic and exposure-history diversity represented.

This clone was found a few times. It has no known antigen specificity. Nothing much larger sits one base from this clone, and base qualities are not available. This receptor was obtained from a man between 18 and 29 years old in good health. Specimen: memory CD4+ T cells sorted from blood. The cell subset or site label here, explained by the study, means: CD45RA-negative fraction. The rearranged chain carries TRBV4-3 and TRBJ2-7; the D gene cannot be resolved reliably. CDR3 protein: CASSQHVTGYEQYF. The DNA is TGCGCCAGCAGCCAACACGTGACTGGATACGAGCAGTACTTC.